The rows below give T cell receptor beta chains drawn from one sample of a study of cytomegalovirus exposure and HLA in healthy donors. Clones were read by immunoSEQ multiplex PCR, and TCRdb kept only the in-frame ones, dropping some. The sample records around 67,000 clones, around 78% being singletons. Sequencing was performed on PBMCs. These receptors were collected from a man between 18 and 29 years old in good health and CMV-seropositive. CDR3s include the opening cysteine and the closing phenylalanine or tryptophan. A D gene is named only where the DNA matches it firmly. Expanded clones get a size class; other rows say once, few or many, or leave the size out.

j_call | clone_size | v_call | d_call | cdr3_nt | cdr3_aa
TRBJ1-2 | once | TRBV25-1 | . | TGTGCCAGCAGAAAAGGGGTGGACTATGGCTACACCTTC | CASRKGVDYGYTF
TRBJ1-1 | . | TRBV5-1 | . | TGCGCCAGCAGCCTGGAAGGAGCTGAAGCTTTCTTT | CASSLEGAEAFF
TRBJ1-5 | . | TRBV11-2 | . | TGTGCCAGCAGCGCAGGGTTGGGAAATCAGCCCCAGCATTTT | CASSAGLGNQPQHF
TRBJ1-1 | . | TRBV28 | TRBD1 | TGTGCCAGCAGGACAGACGGGACAGAGAACACTGAAGCTTTCTTT | CASRTDGTENTEAFF
TRBJ1-1 | . | TRBV29-1 | . | TGCAGCGTTGCGGACAGCCTGAACACTGAAGCTTTCTTT | CSVADSLNTEAFF
TRBJ2-2 | . | TRBV10-1 | TRBD1 | TGCGCCAGCAGGGACAGGGTGAACACCGGGGAGCTGTTTTTT | CASRDRVNTGELFF
TRBJ2-3 | once | TRBV18 | TRBD1 | TGTGCCAGCTTAACAGGGGGAGTGATAGATACGCAGTATTTT | CASLTGGVIDTQYF
TRBJ2-5 | . | TRBV25-1 | . | TGTGCCAGCACCGTTCCGGGAGAAGAGACCCAGTACTTC | CASTVPGEETQYF
TRBJ1-1 | . | TRBV30 | . | TGTGCCTGGAGGGGCGGGGGTCCTGGTGAAGCTTTCTTT | CAWRGGGPGEAFF
TRBJ2-1 | medium-sized | TRBV19 | TRBD2 | TGTGCCAGTACTCCGACTAGCGGGGACTACAATGAGCAGTTCTTC | CASTPTSGDYNEQFF